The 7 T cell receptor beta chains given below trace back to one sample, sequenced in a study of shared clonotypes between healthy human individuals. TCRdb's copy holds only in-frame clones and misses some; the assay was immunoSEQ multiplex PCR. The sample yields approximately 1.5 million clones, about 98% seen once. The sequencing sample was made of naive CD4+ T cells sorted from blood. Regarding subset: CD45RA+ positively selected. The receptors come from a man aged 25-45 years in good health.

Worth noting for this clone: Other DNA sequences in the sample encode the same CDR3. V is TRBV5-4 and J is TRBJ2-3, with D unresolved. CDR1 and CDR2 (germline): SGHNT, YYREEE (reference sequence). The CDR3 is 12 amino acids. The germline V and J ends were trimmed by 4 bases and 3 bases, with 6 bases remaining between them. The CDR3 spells CASSPSTDTQYF. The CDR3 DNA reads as TGTGCCAGCAGCCCAAGTACAGATACGCAGTATTTT.

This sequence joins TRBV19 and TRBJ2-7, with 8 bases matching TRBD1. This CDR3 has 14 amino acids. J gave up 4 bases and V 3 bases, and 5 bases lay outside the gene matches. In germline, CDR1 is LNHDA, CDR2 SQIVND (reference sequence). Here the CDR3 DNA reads TGTGCCAGTAGTATGAGGACAGGGAGGTACGAGCAGTACTTC. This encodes CASSMRTGRYEQYF.

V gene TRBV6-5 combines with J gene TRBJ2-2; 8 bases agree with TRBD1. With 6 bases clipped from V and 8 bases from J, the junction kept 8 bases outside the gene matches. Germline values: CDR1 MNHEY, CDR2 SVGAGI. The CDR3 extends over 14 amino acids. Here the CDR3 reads CASSRDRSAGELFF. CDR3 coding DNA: TGTGCCAGCAGCCGGGACAGGAGTGCTGGGGAGCTGTTTTTT.

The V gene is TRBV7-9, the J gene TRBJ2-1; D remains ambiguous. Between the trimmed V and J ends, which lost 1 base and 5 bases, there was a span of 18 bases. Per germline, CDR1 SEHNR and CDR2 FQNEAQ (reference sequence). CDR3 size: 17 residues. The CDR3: CASSLGEGTVRNNEQFF. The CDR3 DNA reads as TGTGCCAGCAGCTTAGGTGAAGGTACCGTTCGGAACAATGAGCAGTTCTTC.

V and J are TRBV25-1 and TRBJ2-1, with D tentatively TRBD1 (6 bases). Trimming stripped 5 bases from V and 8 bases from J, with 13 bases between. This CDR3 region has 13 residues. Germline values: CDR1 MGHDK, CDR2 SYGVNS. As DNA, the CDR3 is TGTGCCAGCAGTTTCAACAGGGTCGATGAGCAGTTCTTC. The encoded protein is CASSFNRVDEQFF.

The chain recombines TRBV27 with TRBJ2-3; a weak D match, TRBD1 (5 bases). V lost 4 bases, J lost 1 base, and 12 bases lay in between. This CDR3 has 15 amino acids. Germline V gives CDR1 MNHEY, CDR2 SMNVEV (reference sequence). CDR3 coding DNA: TGTGCCAGCAGTTCATATTTGACAGGCACAGATACGCAGTATTTT. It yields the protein CASSSYLTGTDTQYF.

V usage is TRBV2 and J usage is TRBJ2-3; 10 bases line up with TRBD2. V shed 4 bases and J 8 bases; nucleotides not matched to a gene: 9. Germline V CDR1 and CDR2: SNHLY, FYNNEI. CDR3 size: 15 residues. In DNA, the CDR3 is TGTGCCAGCAGTGGTCTGTTAGCGGGAGGAGGTACGCAGTATTTT. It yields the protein CASSGLLAGGGTQYF.